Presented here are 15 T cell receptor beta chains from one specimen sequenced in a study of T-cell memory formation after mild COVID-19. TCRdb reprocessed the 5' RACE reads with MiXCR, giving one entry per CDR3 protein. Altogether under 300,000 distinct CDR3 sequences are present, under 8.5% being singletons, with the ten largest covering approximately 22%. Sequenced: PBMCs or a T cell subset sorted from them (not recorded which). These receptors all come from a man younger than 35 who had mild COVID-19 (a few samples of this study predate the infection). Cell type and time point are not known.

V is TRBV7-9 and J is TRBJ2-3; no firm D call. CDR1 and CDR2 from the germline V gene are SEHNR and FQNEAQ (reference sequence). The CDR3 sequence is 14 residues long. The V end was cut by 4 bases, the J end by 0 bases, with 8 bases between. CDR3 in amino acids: CASSSPDSTDTQYF. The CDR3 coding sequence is TGTGCCAGCAGCTCGCCCGACAGCACAGATACGCAGTATTTT.

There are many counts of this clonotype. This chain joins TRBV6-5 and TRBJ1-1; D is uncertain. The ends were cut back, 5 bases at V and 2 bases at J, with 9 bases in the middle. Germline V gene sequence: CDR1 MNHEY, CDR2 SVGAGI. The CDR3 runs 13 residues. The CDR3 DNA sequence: TGTGCCAGCAGTCACCGACCTAACACTGAAGCTTTCTTT. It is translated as CASSHRPNTEAFF.

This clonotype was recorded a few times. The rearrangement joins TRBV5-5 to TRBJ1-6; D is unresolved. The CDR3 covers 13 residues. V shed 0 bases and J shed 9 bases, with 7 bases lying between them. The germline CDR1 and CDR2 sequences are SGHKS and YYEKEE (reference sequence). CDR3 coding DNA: TGTGCCAGCAGCTTGGGACCTTCTTCACCCCTCCACTTT. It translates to CASSLGPSSPLHF. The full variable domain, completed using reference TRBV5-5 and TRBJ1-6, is DAGVTQSPTHLIKTRGQQVTLRCSPISGHKSVSWYQQVLGQGPQFIFQYYEKEERGRGNFPDRFSARQFPNYSSELNVNALLLGDSALYLCASSLGPSSPLHFGNGTRLTVT.

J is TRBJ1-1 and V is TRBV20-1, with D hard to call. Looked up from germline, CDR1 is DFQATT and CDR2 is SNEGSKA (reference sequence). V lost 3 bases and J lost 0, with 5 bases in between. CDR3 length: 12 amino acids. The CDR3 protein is CSASPMNTEAFF. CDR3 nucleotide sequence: TGCAGTGCTAGCCCAATGAACACTGAAGCTTTCTTT.

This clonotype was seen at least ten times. The DNA for the CDR3 is TGCAGTGCCCGGGATTGGCGGGGACTTTACAATGAGCAGTTCTTC. Encoded protein: CSARDWRGLYNEQFF. The chain uses TRBV20-1 and TRBJ2-1; a possible D gene is TRBD2 (6 bases). Germline V gives CDR1 DFQATT, CDR2 SNEGSKA (reference sequence). Trimming took 6 bases from V and 4 from J, leaving 19 bases between them. This CDR3 has 15 residues.

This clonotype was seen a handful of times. Here the CDR3 reads CASSPNPLPGHRLGAQYF. The CDR3 DNA reads as TGTGCCAGCAGCCCAAACCCCCTCCCGGGACATCGATTGGGTGCCCAGTACTTC. The chain employs TRBV5-5 and TRBJ2-5; D is perhaps TRBD1 (6 bases). Trimming cost V 4 bases and J 9 bases, with 31 bases left between them. Looked up from germline, CDR1 is SGHKS and CDR2 is YYEKEE (reference sequence). This CDR3 contains 18 residues. The full variable domain, with the rest looked up from reference TRBV5-5 and TRBJ2-5, is DAGVTQSPTHLIKTRGQQVTLRCSPISGHKSVSWYQQVLGQGPQFIFQYYEKEERGRGNFPDRFSARQFPNYSSELNVNALLLGDSALYLCASSPNPLPGHRLGAQYFGPGTRLLVL.

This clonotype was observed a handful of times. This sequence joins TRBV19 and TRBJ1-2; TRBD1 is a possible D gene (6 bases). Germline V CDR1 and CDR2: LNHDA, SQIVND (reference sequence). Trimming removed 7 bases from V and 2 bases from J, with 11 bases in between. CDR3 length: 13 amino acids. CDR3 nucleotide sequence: TGTGCCAGTATTCCCGGGGGCAACTATGGCTACACCTTC. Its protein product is CASIPGGNYGYTF.

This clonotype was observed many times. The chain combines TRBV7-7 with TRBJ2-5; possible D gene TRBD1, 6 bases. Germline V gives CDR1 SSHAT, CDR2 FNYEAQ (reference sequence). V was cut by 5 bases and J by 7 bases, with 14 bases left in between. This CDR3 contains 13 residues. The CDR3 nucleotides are TGTGCCAGCAGCCCCCGGACAGCTTGGACCCAGTACTTC. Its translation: CASSPRTAWTQYF.

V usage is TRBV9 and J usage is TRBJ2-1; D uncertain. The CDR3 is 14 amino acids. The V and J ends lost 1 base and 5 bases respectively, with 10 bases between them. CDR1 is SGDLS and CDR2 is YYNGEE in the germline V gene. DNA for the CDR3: TGTGCCAGCAGCGTAACCCCGAGGAACAATGAGCAGTTCTTC. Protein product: CASSVTPRNNEQFF.

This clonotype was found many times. The CDR3 DNA sequence: TGCGCCAGCAGCTTCGGACAGAGCCCAACCACAGATACGCAGTATTTT. This translates into CASSFGQSPTTDTQYF. The chain joins TRBV5-1 to TRBJ2-3; D might be TRBD1 (6 bases). V shed 2 bases and J shed 2 bases, with 15 bases lying between them. Germline CDR1 is SGHRS and CDR2 is YFSETQ. The length of the CDR3 is 16 residues.

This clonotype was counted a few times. The CDR3, as DNA: TGTGCCAGTAGTGGGAAGGGGACCCTGATCACCGGGGAGCTGTTTTTT. Protein sequence: CASSGKGTLITGELFF. The V call is TRBV19, the J call TRBJ2-2, with D tentatively TRBD1 or TRBD2 (5 bases each). The CDR3 spans 16 residues. Germline lookup yields CDR1 LNHDA and CDR2 SQIVND (reference sequence). Trimming cost V 5 bases and J 4 bases, with 17 bases left between them.

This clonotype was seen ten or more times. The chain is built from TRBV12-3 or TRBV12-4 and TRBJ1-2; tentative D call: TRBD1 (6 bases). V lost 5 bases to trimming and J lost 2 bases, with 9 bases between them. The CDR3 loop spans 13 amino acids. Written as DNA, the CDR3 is TGTGCCAGCAGTCTCGGACAGAACTATGGCTACACCTTC. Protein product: CASSLGQNYGYTF.

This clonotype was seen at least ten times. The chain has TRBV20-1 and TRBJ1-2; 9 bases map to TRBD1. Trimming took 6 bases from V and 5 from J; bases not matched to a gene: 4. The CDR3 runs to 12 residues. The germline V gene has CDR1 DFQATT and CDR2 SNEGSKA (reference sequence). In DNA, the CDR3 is TGCAGTGCCCAGACAGGGGGTTATGGCTACACCTTC. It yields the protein CSAQTGGYGYTF.

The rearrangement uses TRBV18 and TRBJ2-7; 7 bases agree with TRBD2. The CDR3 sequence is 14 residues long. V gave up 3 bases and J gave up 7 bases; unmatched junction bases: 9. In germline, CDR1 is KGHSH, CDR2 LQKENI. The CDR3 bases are TGTGCCAGCTCACCGACAAAGGCGGGGGTTGAGCAGTACTTC. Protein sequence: CASSPTKAGVEQYF.

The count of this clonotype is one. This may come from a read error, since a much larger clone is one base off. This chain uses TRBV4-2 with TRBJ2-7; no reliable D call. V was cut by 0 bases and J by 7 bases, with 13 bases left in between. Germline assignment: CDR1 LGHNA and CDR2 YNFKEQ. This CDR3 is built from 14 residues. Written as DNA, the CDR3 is TGTGCCAGCAGCCAAGAAACAATGTCCTGTGAGCAGTACTTC. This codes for CASSQETMSCEQYF.